Below, 14 T cell receptor beta chains from the same sample are listed, as sequenced in a study of response to subunit inactivated influenza vaccine. TCRdb redid the calling of the RT-PCR reads with MiXCR, one entry per CDR3 protein. The sample holds approximately 520,000 distinct CDR3 sequences; approximately 16% are singletons and the top ten take 3% to 3.5%. The sample here was CD4+ T cells sorted from PBMCs, taken less than 25 months after vaccination. Receptors were obtained from a man aged 50 to 69 who received an inactivated influenza vaccine.

This clonotype was observed a few times. The chain is built from TRBV10-3 and TRBJ2-1, with unresolved D. The CDR3 has 11 amino acids. Germline V CDR1 and CDR2: ENHRY, SYGVKD. V dropped 3 bases and J dropped 7 bases, with 4 bases sitting between them. The CDR3 loop is CAISEVNEQFF. CDR3 bases: TGTGCCATCAGTGAAGTAAATGAGCAGTTCTTC.

The sample holds one count of this clonotype. The chain employs TRBV5-6 and TRBJ2-6; weak D call: TRBD1 (6 bases). The V and J ends lost 2 bases and 1 base respectively, with 19 bases between them. Germline V gene sequence: CDR1 SGHDT, CDR2 YYEEEE. This CDR3 comprises 19 residues. CDR3 loop: CASSFRLGRGTSGANVLTF. The CDR3 region has the DNA TGTGCCAGCAGCTTCCGGTTGGGCAGGGGAACTTCTGGGGCCAACGTCCTGACTTTC.

This clonotype was seen ten or more times. The V and J genes are TRBV5-5 and TRBJ2-2; 9 bases line up with TRBD1. The V and J ends lost 2 bases and 1 base, in that order; junction bases with no gene match: 3. The CDR3 extends over 16 amino acids. Germline lookup yields CDR1 SGHKS and CDR2 YYEKEE (reference sequence). The CDR3 here is CASSFGQGRNTGELFF. The CDR3 region has the DNA TGTGCCAGCAGCTTCGGACAGGGGCGGAACACCGGGGAGCTGTTTTTT.

This clonotype was detected only a few times. The V call is TRBV5-6, the J call TRBJ2-3; 9 bases fit TRBD1. Germline V gene sequence: CDR1 SGHDT, CDR2 YYEEEE. Losses at the gene ends were 1 base for V and 2 bases for J; bases not matched to a gene: 11. This CDR3 has 18 amino acids. In DNA, the CDR3 is TGTGCCAGCAGCTTGATAGGTGGACAGGGGATAGCCACAGATACGCAGTATTTT. This encodes CASSLIGGQGIATDTQYF. The full variable domain, its missing parts supplied by reference TRBV5-6 and TRBJ2-3, is DAGVTQSPTHLIKTRGQQVTLRCSPKSGHDTVSWYQQALGQGPQFIFQYYEEEERQRGNFPDRFSGHQFPNYSSELNVNALLLGDSALYLCASSLIGGQGIATDTQYFGPGTRLTVL.

This sequence joins TRBV6-2 or TRBV6-3 and TRBJ2-3; no definite D call. Germline V gene sequence: CDR1 MNHEY, CDR2 SVGEGT. Deletions cut 8 bases from V and 2 bases from J, with 17 bases between. The CDR3 loop spans 15 amino acids. The CDR3 loop reads CASREPTTATDTQYF. Written as DNA, the CDR3 is TGTGCCAGCCGTGAGCCGACGACCGCCACAGATACGCAGTATTTT.

This clonotype was seen at least ten times. This chain connects TRBV10-3 to TRBJ2-4; 9 bases align to TRBD1. The V gene end was trimmed by 0 bases and the J gene end by 7 bases; junction bases not matched to a gene: 4. There are 15 residues in the CDR3. The germline V gene has CDR1 ENHRY and CDR2 SYGVKD. This CDR3 reads CAISESEQGANIQYF. The CDR3 coding sequence is TGTGCCATCAGTGAGTCTGAACAGGGGGCGAACATTCAGTACTTC.

This clonotype was detected only a few times. The V and J genes are TRBV6-1 and TRBJ2-1, with 9 nucleotides matching TRBD1. CDR3 length: 14 amino acids. Germline V gene data show CDR1 as MNHNS and CDR2 as SASEGT. The ends lost 7 bases at V and 7 bases at J; junction bases unmatched: 8. In DNA form, the CDR3 reads TGTGCCAGCAAATCCGGGACAGGGTTAAATGAGCAGTTCTTC. Its translation: CASKSGTGLNEQFF.

The CDR3 DNA reads as TGTGCCCGCCTCGGCGGACAAGAGACCCAGTACTTC. It is translated as CARLGGQETQYF. V and J are TRBV2 and TRBJ2-5, with D hard to call. From germline, CDR1 is SNHLY and CDR2 FYNNEI. V was pared by 11 bases and J by 2 bases, with 12 bases between. The CDR3 covers 12 residues.

This clonotype showed up just a few times. The CDR3 DNA reads TGCGCCAGCAGCGCCTCAACGGGAGGGCCGGCCACCGGGGAGCTGTTTTTT. Translating it yields CASSASTGGPATGELFF. This chain links TRBV4-3 with TRBJ2-2; 8 nucleotides match TRBD2. With V trimmed by 5 bases and J by 4 bases, 12 bases remained unmatched. The length of the CDR3 is 17 residues. The germline gives CDR1 LGHNA, CDR2 YSLEER.

This chain links TRBV6-1 with TRBJ2-6; no clear D. The CDR3 has 15 residues. Trimming pared 2 bases from V and 0 bases from J, leaving 5 bases between. Germline values: CDR1 MNHNS, CDR2 SASEGT. The CDR3 sequence is CASSEQNSGANVLTF. The CDR3 nucleotides are TGTGCCAGCAGTGAACAGAACTCTGGGGCCAACGTCCTGACTTTC.

This clonotype was seen more than once but under ten times. The chain has TRBV12-3 or TRBV12-4 and TRBJ2-7; no clear D. V was clipped by 2 bases and J by 0 bases, with 8 bases between them. This CDR3 is built from 14 residues. CDR3 DNA: TGTGCCAGCAGTTTATGGCTTACCTCCTACGAGCAGTACTTC. Its translation is CASSLWLTSYEQYF.

This clonotype was counted a few times. This rearrangement joins TRBV27 to TRBJ2-2, with 9 bases that match TRBD2. Trimming cost V 5 bases and J 0 bases; bases outside gene matches: 10. In germline, CDR1 is MNHEY, CDR2 SMNVEV (reference sequence). This CDR3 has 18 residues. The CDR3 coding sequence is TGTGCCAGCAGTCACGGGGCGGGGGGGATCTCGAACACCGGGGAGCTGTTTTTT. Translating gives CASSHGAGGISNTGELFF.

V is TRBV4-3 and J is TRBJ1-2; no clear D gene. The V gene's germline CDR1 is LGHNA and CDR2 YSLEER. The V and J ends lost 3 bases and 2 bases respectively, with 16 bases between them. This CDR3 is 16 amino acids long. In DNA, the CDR3 is TGCGCCAGCAGCCAGTACCGAGGATCAGGAAACTATGGCTACACCTTC. Translation: CASSQYRGSGNYGYTF.

This clonotype was found many times. The chain recombines TRBV27 with TRBJ2-5; 7 bases are shared with TRBD1. Trimming removed 5 bases from V and 5 bases from J; junction bases left unmatched: 8. This CDR3 region has 14 residues. Germline CDR1 reads MNHEY; CDR2 reads SMNVEV (reference sequence). The CDR3 coding sequence is TGTGCCAGCAGTCCACAGGGGAGAGGGGAGACCCAGTACTTC. Translated: CASSPQGRGETQYF.